One and the same sample provided the 24 T cell receptor beta chains below, sequenced in a study of blood T cell repertoires in COVID-19. TCRdb keeps only in-frame clones here, not all; method: immunoSEQ multiplex PCR. Here the sample spans fewer than 300,000 clones, 75% to 95% being singletons. The sequencing input was PBMCs or T cells enriched from blood (not recorded which). The receptors stem from a woman in her 30s who had recovered from COVID-19.

This clone was seen a handful of times. The V and J genes are TRBV24-1 and TRBJ2-4; 11 bases agree with TRBD1. The CDR3 spans 13 residues. Germline CDR1 and CDR2: KGHDR and SFDVKD. V gave up 7 bases and J gave up 5 bases; unmatched junction bases: 0. The CDR3 spells CATRGQGENIQYF. The CDR3 nucleotides read TGTGCCACCAGGGGACAGGGGGAAAACATTCAGTACTTC.

The J gene is TRBJ2-3, the V gene TRBV18; 8 positions match TRBD1. Germline-derived CDR1 and CDR2 are KGHSH and LQKENI. The V segment lost 0 bases and the J segment 4 bases; nucleotides outside the gene matches: 9. The CDR3 is made up of 17 amino acids. CDR3 residues: CASSPPRGQGASDTQYF. The CDR3 nucleotides read TGTGCCAGCTCACCACCGCGCGGCCAGGGGGCCTCAGATACGCAGTATTTT. The entire variable domain, with the rest obtained from reference TRBV18 and TRBJ2-3, is as follows: NAGVMQNPRHLVRRRGQEARLRCSPMKGHSHVYWYRQLPEEGLKFMVYLQKENIIDESGMPKERFSAEFPKEGPSILRIQQVVRGDSAAYFCASSPPRGQGASDTQYFGPGTRLTVL.

The chain employs TRBV28 and TRBJ1-4; 9 nucleotides agree with TRBD1. The CDR3 extends over 15 amino acids. The germline CDR1 and CDR2 sequences are MDHEN and SYDVKM. The J segment lost 7 bases and the V segment lost 5 bases, leaving 8 bases of the junction unmatched. The CDR3 DNA sequence: TGTGCCAGCAGTACCCAGGGACAGGGTGGTGAAAAACTGTTTTTT. Its protein is CASSTQGQGGEKLFF.

The chain joins TRBV7-9 to TRBJ2-7, with 7 bases identical to TRBD1. With V trimmed by 4 bases and J by 5 bases, 5 bases remained unmatched. Germline V gene data show CDR1 as SEHNR and CDR2 as FQNEAQ (reference sequence). The CDR3 spans 13 residues. The CDR3 spells CASSSTGQNEQYF. The CDR3 region has the DNA TGTGCCAGCAGCTCGACAGGGCAGAACGAGCAGTACTTC.

The chain has TRBV18 and TRBJ2-7, with 7 bases that match TRBD1. Germline V gene data show CDR1 as KGHSH and CDR2 as LQKENI. The CDR3 covers 15 residues. The junction had 7 bases not matched to a gene; V was cut back by 3 bases and J by 2 bases. CDR3 protein: CASSPGTAVTYEQYF. The CDR3 DNA reads as TGTGCCAGCTCACCTGGGACAGCTGTTACCTACGAGCAGTACTTC.

J is TRBJ2-1 and V is TRBV24-1; 11 bases line up with TRBD2. V shed 0 bases, J shed 8 bases, and the junction held 5 bases outside the gene matches. CDR1 KGHDR and CDR2 SFDVKD come from the germline V gene. This CDR3 contains 16 residues. The CDR3 nucleotides are TGTGCCACCAGTGATTTGAAACTAGCGGGAGTTGATGAGCAGTTCTTC. This encodes CATSDLKLAGVDEQFF.

The V call is TRBV2, the J call TRBJ2-5; possible D gene TRBD2, 6 bases. Trimming pared 7 bases from V and 7 bases from J, leaving 13 bases between. The CDR3 extends over 12 amino acids. CDR1 and CDR2 from the germline V gene are SNHLY and FYNNEI. CDR3: CASMGTRGTQYF. The CDR3 DNA reads as TGTGCCAGCATGGGGACGCGGGGGACCCAGTACTTC.

J is TRBJ1-1 and V is TRBV7-9; 9 positions agree with TRBD1. V dropped 1 base and J dropped 4; count of bases not matched to a gene: 4. This CDR3 is 15 amino acids long. Germline V gene data show CDR1 as SEHNR and CDR2 as FQNEAQ (reference sequence). Here the CDR3 DNA reads TGTGCCAGCAGCTTAGGGGACAGGGAGGGCACTGAAGCTTTCTTT. It is translated as CASSLGDREGTEAFF.

The chain has TRBV27 and TRBJ2-7; the D gene is possibly TRBD2 (5 bases). CDR1 is MNHEY and CDR2 is SMNVEV in the germline V gene (reference sequence). Trimming removed 10 bases from V and 3 bases from J, with 16 bases in between. CDR3 length equals 13 residues. CDR3 in amino acids: CAIGRERSYEQYF. CDR3 DNA sequence: TGTGCCATCGGAAGGGAGCGGAGCTACGAGCAGTACTTC.

The rearrangement links TRBV6-5 to TRBJ2-5; 9 nucleotides match TRBD2. The J segment lost 10 bases and the V segment lost 5 bases, leaving 11 bases of the junction unmatched. CDR3 length: 14 amino acids. Per the germline V gene, CDR1 is MNHEY and CDR2 is SVGAGI. Here the CDR3 reads CASSPWTSESIQYF. CDR3 sequence (DNA): TGTGCCAGCAGTCCTTGGACTAGCGAGAGTATCCAGTACTTC.

The genes are TRBV18 and TRBJ1-1; 7 bases agree with TRBD1. J gave up 1 base and V 5 bases, and 4 bases lay outside the gene matches. CDR3 size: 14 residues. Per the germline V gene, CDR1 is KGHSH and CDR2 is LQKENI. CDR3 in amino acids: CASSANRGNTEAFF. The CDR3 DNA reads as TGTGCCAGCTCAGCTAACAGGGGGAACACTGAAGCTTTCTTT.

This chain connects TRBV9 to TRBJ1-2, with D possibly TRBD1 on 5 matching bases. Germline lookup yields CDR1 SGDLS and CDR2 YYNGEE. Trimming removed 0 bases from V and 0 bases from J, with 9 bases in between. The CDR3 sequence is 15 residues long. CDR3 in amino acids: CASSVVDIPNYGYTF. The CDR3 bases are TGTGCCAGCAGCGTAGTGGACATCCCTAACTATGGCTACACCTTC.

This clone was counted only a few times. V usage is TRBV7-9 and J usage is TRBJ1-5; possibly TRBD1 for D (5 bases). The CDR3 contains 16 residues. V dropped 5 bases and J dropped 0 bases, with 14 bases sitting between them. Germline-derived CDR1 and CDR2 are SEHNR and FQNEAQ (reference sequence). In DNA form, the CDR3 reads TGTGCCAGCAGCCCTACCAGGGCGGATAGCAATCAGCCCCAGCATTTT. Translated: CASSPTRADSNQPQHF.

The chain recombines TRBV21-1 with TRBJ2-5; the tabulated D call, TRBD1, remains unverified against the DNA. TRBV21-1 is given as a pseudogene. This CDR3 has 14 residues. CDR3 nucleotide sequence: TGTGCCAGCACCCAGGACAGAATGGTGGAGACCCAGTACTTC. Amino acids: CASTQDRMVETQYF.

Details on this clone: The sample carries other DNA sequences with the same CDR3. The V gene is TRBV14, the J gene TRBJ1-1; weak D call: TRBD1 (5 bases). The ends were cut back, 6 bases at V and 4 bases at J, with 21 bases in the middle. The CDR3 is 16 amino acids. The germline V gene has CDR1 SGHDN and CDR2 FVKESK. Here the CDR3 DNA reads TGTGCCAGCAGTCCCCGGGACCGGGGGATGGGCACTGAAGCTTTCTTT. Protein: CASSPRDRGMGTEAFF.

This clone was seen only once. This chain connects TRBV4-3 to TRBJ2-7; TRBD1 matches at 9 bases. From germline, CDR1 is LGHNA and CDR2 YSLEER. This CDR3 contains 16 residues. Trimming cost V 3 bases and J 2 bases; bases outside gene matches: 8. The CDR3 DNA sequence: TGCGCCAGCAGCCACGGAGGGGACAGGGCCGCCTACGAGCAGTACTTC. Translated, it gives CASSHGGDRAAYEQYF.

This clone was detected a few times. The chain employs TRBV5-5 and TRBJ1-2, with D possibly being TRBD1 (6 bases). V shed 2 bases and J shed 8 bases, with 13 bases lying between them. Germline V lookup: CDR1 SGHKS, CDR2 YYEKEE (reference sequence). The CDR3 spans 13 residues. Written as DNA, the CDR3 is TGTGCCAGCAGCTTACTGACAGGCCTAGGCTACACCTTC. Its translation: CASSLLTGLGYTF.

The V gene is TRBV30, the J gene TRBJ1-5, with D possibly matching TRBD1 (6 bases). The CDR3 has 16 amino acids. V lost 0 bases, J lost 6 bases, and 18 bases lay in between. CDR1 GTSNPN and CDR2 SVGIG come from the germline V gene (reference sequence). CDR3 DNA sequence: TGTGCCTGGAGTGTAGGGGGGGCCTCGAAGATTCAGCCCCAGCATTTT. This encodes CAWSVGGASKIQPQHF.

The V gene is TRBV5-1, the J gene TRBJ2-1; TRBD2 agrees at 8 bases. Looked up from germline, CDR1 is SGHRS and CDR2 is YFSETQ. The CDR3 is 14 residues long. The junction had 3 bases not matched to a gene; V was cut back by 5 bases and J by 2 bases. CDR3 in amino acids: CASRQLAAYNEQFF. DNA of the CDR3: TGCGCCAGCAGACAACTAGCGGCCTACAATGAGCAGTTCTTC.

The gene calls are TRBV30 and TRBJ2-7, with D unresolved. This CDR3 comprises 12 residues. From germline, CDR1 is GTSNPN and CDR2 SVGIG (reference sequence). The V end lost 3 bases, the J end lost 2 bases, and 8 bases lay between the germline ends. The DNA of the CDR3 is TGTGCCTGGAGCACAGCAACCTACGAGCAGTACTTC. Its translation: CAWSTATYEQYF.

The CDR3 DNA reads TGTGCCACCCGGGGTGAGGGAGAAGGGACCGGGGAGCTGTTTTTT. It is translated as CATRGEGEGTGELFF. This sequence joins TRBV24-1 and TRBJ2-2, with a tentative D call TRBD2 (5 bases). The CDR3 totals 15 residues. The V gene lost 9 bases and the J gene lost 5 bases, with 18 bases spanning the gap. Germline V gene sequence: CDR1 KGHDR, CDR2 SFDVKD.

The DNA of the CDR3 is TGTGCCAGCAGTTTTGCGGGAGTGGGGGAGCAGTACTTC. As protein: CASSFAGVGEQYF. This chain links TRBV28 with TRBJ2-7; 7 nucleotides align to TRBD2. V was pared by 3 bases and J by 7 bases, with 6 bases of the junction left unmatched. The CDR3 runs to 13 residues. Germline V gene sequence: CDR1 MDHEN, CDR2 SYDVKM.

The J gene is TRBJ1-5, the V gene TRBV19; D gene ambiguous. The ends were cut back, 2 bases at V and 4 bases at J, with 12 bases in the middle. This CDR3 is built from 15 residues. Germline CDR1 is LNHDA and CDR2 is SQIVND (reference sequence). The DNA for the CDR3 is TGTGCCAGTAGTATAAGAGGCCGTGCTAATCAGCCCCAGCATTTT. Protein: CASSIRGRANQPQHF.

The gene calls are TRBV4-1 and TRBJ2-7; the match to TRBD1 covers 7 bases. From germline, CDR1 is MGHRA and CDR2 YSYEKL. The CDR3 loop spans 17 amino acids. V was pared by 3 bases and J by 2 bases, with 13 bases of the junction left unmatched. DNA of the CDR3: TGCGCCAGCAGCCACCTCCCCGGGGACAGCTTGACCTACGAGCAGTACTTC. It is translated as CASSHLPGDSLTYEQYF.